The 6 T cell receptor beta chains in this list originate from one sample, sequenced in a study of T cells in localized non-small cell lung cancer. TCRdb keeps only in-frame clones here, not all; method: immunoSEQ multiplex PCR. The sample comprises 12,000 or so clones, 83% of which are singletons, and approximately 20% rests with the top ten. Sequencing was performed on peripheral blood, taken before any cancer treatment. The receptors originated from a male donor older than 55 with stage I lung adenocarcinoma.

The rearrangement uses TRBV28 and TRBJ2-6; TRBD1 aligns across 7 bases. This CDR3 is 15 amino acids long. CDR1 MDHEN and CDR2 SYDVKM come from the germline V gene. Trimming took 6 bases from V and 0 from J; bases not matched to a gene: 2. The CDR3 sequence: CASRPGGSGANVLTF. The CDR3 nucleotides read TGTGCCAGCAGACCAGGGGGCTCTGGGGCCAACGTCCTGACTTTC.

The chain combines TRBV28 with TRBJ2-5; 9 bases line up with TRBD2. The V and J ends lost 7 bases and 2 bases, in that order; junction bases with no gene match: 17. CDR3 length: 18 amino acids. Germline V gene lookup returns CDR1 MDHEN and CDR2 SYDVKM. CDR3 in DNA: TGTGCCAGCAAAAACGGCGGGTCACTAGCGGGCACACAAGAGACCCAGTACTTC. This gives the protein CASKNGGSLAGTQETQYF. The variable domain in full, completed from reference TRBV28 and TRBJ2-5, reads DVKVTQSSRYLVKRTGEKVFLECVQDMDHENMFWYRQDPGLGLRLIYFSYDVKMKEKGDIPEGYSVSREKKERFSLILESASTNQTSMYLCASKNGGSLAGTQETQYFGPGTRLLVL.

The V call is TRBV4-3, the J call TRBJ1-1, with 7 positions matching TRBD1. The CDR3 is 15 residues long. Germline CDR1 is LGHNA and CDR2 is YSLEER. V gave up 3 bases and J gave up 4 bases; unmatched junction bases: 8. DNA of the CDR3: TGCGCCAGCAGCCACACAGGGGCAGGGATCACTGAAGCTTTCTTT. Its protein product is CASSHTGAGITEAFF.

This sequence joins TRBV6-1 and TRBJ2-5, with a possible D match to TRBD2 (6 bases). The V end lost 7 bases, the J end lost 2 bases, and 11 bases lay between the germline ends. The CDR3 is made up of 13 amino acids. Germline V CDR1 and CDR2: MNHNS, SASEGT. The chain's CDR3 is CASTREAQETQYF. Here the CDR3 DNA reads TGTGCCAGCACCAGGGAGGCACAAGAGACCCAGTACTTC.

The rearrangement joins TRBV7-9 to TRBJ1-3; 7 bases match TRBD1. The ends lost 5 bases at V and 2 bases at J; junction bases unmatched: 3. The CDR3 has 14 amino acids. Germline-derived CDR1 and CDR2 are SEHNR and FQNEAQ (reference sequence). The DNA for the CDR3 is TGTGCCAGCAGCCACGACAGGGCTGGAAACACCATATATTTT. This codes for CASSHDRAGNTIYF.

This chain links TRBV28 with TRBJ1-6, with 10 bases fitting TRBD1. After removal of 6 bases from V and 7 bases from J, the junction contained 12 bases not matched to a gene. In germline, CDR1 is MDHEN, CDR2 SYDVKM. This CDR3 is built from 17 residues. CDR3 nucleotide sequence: TGTGCCAGCAGGGGACAGGGGATTGGAGCCTTCAATTCACCCCTCCACTTT. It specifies CASRGQGIGAFNSPLHF.